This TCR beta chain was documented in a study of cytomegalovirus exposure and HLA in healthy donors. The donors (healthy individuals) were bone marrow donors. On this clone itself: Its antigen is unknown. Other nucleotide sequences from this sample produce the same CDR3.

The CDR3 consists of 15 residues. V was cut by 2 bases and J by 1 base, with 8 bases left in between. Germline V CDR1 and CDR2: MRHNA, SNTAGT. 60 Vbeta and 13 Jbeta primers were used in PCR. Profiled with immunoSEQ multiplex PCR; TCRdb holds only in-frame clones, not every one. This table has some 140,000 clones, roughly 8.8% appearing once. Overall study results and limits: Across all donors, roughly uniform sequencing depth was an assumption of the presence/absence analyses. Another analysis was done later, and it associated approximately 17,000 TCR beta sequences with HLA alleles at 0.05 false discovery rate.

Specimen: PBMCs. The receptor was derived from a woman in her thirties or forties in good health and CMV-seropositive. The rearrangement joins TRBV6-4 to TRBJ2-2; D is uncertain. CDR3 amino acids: CASSDRPGNTGELFF. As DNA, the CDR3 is TGTGCCAGCAGTGACCGGCCAGGGAACACCGGGGAGCTGTTTTTT.